These 30 T cell receptor beta chains originate from one sample sequenced in a study of shared clonotypes between healthy human individuals. Sequencing used immunoSEQ multiplex PCR; TCRdb keeps in-frame clones, though not all of them. The sample lists 1 million to 1.3 million clones, around 78% seen once, with roughly 0.55% in the top ten. The specimen sequenced was memory CD4+ T cells from PBMCs. This sample's subset: CD45RA-negative fraction. The receptors were gathered from a young man in good health. Some clones in this sample may be carry-over from other donors' samples.

The genes are TRBV7-6 and TRBJ1-4; no clear D. V was cut by 6 bases and J by 8 bases, with 13 bases left in between. The CDR3 extends over 13 amino acids. The germline V gene encodes CDR1 SGHVS and CDR2 FNYEAQ. The CDR3 region is CASRDQDREKLFF. CDR3 sequence (DNA): TGTGCCAGCAGGGACCAGGATCGAGAAAAACTGTTTTTT.

The V and J genes are TRBV4-3 and TRBJ2-2; unclear D gene. The CDR3 extends over 14 amino acids. Trimming removed 0 bases at V and 5 bases at J, with 7 bases between. CDR1 and CDR2 from the germline V gene are LGHNA and YSLEER. For the CDR3, the DNA is TGCGCCAGCAGCCAAGAACGGTCGACCGGGGAGCTGTTTTTT. As protein: CASSQERSTGELFF.

A single count supports this clone. The chain uses TRBV18 and TRBJ1-5, with 9 bases lining up with TRBD1. The CDR3 consists of 15 residues. The ends lost 6 bases at V and 4 bases at J; junction bases unmatched: 7. Germline loops: CDR1 KGHSH, CDR2 LQKENI. The CDR3 DNA reads as TGTGCCAGCTCTCCGGACAGGGGACTAAATCAGCCCCAGCATTTT. Translating it yields CASSPDRGLNQPQHF.

CDR3 amino acids: CASSGRRDPGNTIYF. The CDR3, as DNA: TGTGCCAGTAGTGGACGGCGGGACCCTGGAAACACCATATATTTT. The rearrangement links TRBV19 to TRBJ1-3, with D possibly TRBD1 on 5 matching bases. CDR3 length: 15 amino acids. Germline V gives CDR1 LNHDA, CDR2 SQIVND (reference sequence). V was pared by 5 bases and J by 2 bases, with 13 bases between.

There are a few counts of this clone. This chain links TRBV19 with TRBJ1-5, with a tentative D call TRBD1 (5 bases). V lost 3 bases to trimming and J lost 2 bases, with 11 bases between them. CDR1 and CDR2 (germline): LNHDA, SQIVND (reference sequence). This CDR3 contains 15 residues. CDR3 bases: TGTGCCAGTAGTATGGGTGGGGGAGGCAATCAGCCCCAGCATTTT. Translation gives CASSMGGGGNQPQHF.

The chain links TRBV28 to TRBJ1-1; TRBD1 is a possible D gene (5 bases). Trimming left V 6 bases short and J 1 base short, with 15 bases between. The CDR3 has 15 residues. The germline V gene encodes CDR1 MDHEN and CDR2 SYDVKM. CDR3 bases: TGTGCCAGCAGGGTATCAGGGCAGGGGAACACTGAAGCTTTCTTT. Protein: CASRVSGQGNTEAFF.

On this clone itself: This may arise from a read error, as a much more abundant clone is one base away. The chain employs TRBV29-1 and TRBJ1-5; D not resolved. The CDR3 is 15 amino acids. The V end lost 6 bases, the J end lost 0 bases, and 15 bases lay between the germline ends. Germline CDR1 SQVTM, CDR2 ANQGSEA. The CDR3 DNA reads TGCAGCGTCGATTCAGAAGAGGCTAGCAATCAGCCCCAGCATTTT. Translation: CSVDSEEASNQPQHF.

This clone turned up a few times. The chain links TRBV14 to TRBJ1-1; 9 bases fit TRBD1. Looked up from germline, CDR1 is SGHDN and CDR2 is FVKESK. This CDR3 region has 16 residues. The V gene end was trimmed by 1 base and the J gene end by 4 bases; junction bases not matched to a gene: 7. This CDR3 is CASSQAAGQGGTEAFF. Here the CDR3 DNA reads TGTGCCAGCAGCCAAGCAGCGGGACAGGGCGGCACTGAAGCTTTCTTT.

V is TRBV29-1 and J is TRBJ1-1; D is ambiguous. CDR3 length: 13 amino acids. The V end was cut by 7 bases, the J end by 2 bases, with 14 bases between. Germline lookup yields CDR1 SQVTM and CDR2 ANQGSEA. In DNA form, the CDR3 reads TGCAGCGGATCGGACCGGGGAAACACTGAAGCTTTCTTT. Encoded protein: CSGSDRGNTEAFF. Filled out from reference TRBV29-1 and TRBJ1-1, the complete variable domain reads SAVISQKPSRDICQRGTSLTIQCQVDSQVTMMFWYRQQPGQSLTLIATANQGSEATYESGFVIDKFPISRPNLTFSTLTVSNMSPEDSSIYLCSGSDRGNTEAFFGQGTRLTVV.

At least ten counts were recorded for this clone. This same CDR3 is encoded by further DNA sequences in the sample. The chain couples TRBV5-1 to TRBJ2-2, with TRBD2 identical over 9 bases. CDR3 length equals 16 residues. Germline values: CDR1 SGHRS, CDR2 YFSETQ. The junction had 6 bases not matched to a gene; V was cut back by 4 bases and J by 2 bases. The CDR3 here is CASSPQTSGNTGELFF. Written as DNA, the CDR3 is TGCGCCAGCAGCCCCCAGACTAGCGGAAACACCGGGGAGCTGTTTTTT.

V usage is TRBV29-1 and J usage is TRBJ2-1, with D maybe TRBD2 (7 bases). V lost 7 bases to trimming and J lost 5 bases, with 18 bases between them. In germline, CDR1 is SQVTM, CDR2 ANQGSEA. CDR3 length: 14 amino acids. The CDR3 DNA is TGCAGCGCTCGTGGGGGGGCTGAGAACAATGAGCAGTTCTTC. Encoded protein: CSARGGAENNEQFF.

This chain links TRBV6-5 with TRBJ2-7; D not certain. The CDR3 spans 15 residues. Between the trimmed V and J ends, which lost 1 base and 1 base, there was a span of 11 bases. From germline, CDR1 is MNHEY and CDR2 SVGAGI. For the CDR3, the DNA is TGTGCCAGCAGTTACTTCTTCGGACCTTCCTACGAGCAGTACTTC. Its protein is CASSYFFGPSYEQYF.

Only one count was recorded for this clone. This chain connects TRBV6-1 to TRBJ2-5; D perhaps matches TRBD1 (6 bases). The germline V and J ends were trimmed by 6 bases and 3 bases, with 11 bases remaining between them. The CDR3 has 13 amino acids. CDR1 and CDR2 from the germline V gene are MNHNS and SASEGT. CDR3 sequence: CASRKGEEETQYF. The CDR3 coding sequence is TGTGCCAGCAGGAAGGGGGAAGAAGAGACCCAGTACTTC.

As for this clone: Since a far larger clone is one base different, this is likely a read error. No conserved phenylalanine or tryptophan ends this CDR3, so it is likely a read error. This sequence joins TRBV29-1 and TRBJ1-1, with TRBD1 identical over 8 bases. CDR3 length equals 11 residues. CDR1 and CDR2 (germline): SQVTM, ANQGSEA. V lost 7 bases to trimming and J lost 10 bases; unmatched junction nucleotides: 8. CDR3 sequence (DNA): TGCAGCGGGACGGACAGGGAAGTAGCTTTCTCT. This translates into CSGTDREVAFS.

The rearrangement joins TRBV10-3 to TRBJ2-2; D possibly corresponds to TRBD2 (5 bases). From germline, CDR1 is ENHRY and CDR2 SYGVKD. The CDR3 extends over 16 amino acids. Between the trimmed V and J ends, which lost 3 bases and 6 bases, there was a span of 17 bases. CDR3 in amino acids: CAISDGLPGEPGELFF. DNA for the CDR3: TGTGCCATCAGTGACGGTTTGCCTGGGGAGCCCGGGGAGCTGTTTTTT.

This clone showed up just a few times. The chain has TRBV18 and TRBJ2-7; 12 bases align to TRBD1. The germline V gene encodes CDR1 KGHSH and CDR2 LQKENI. V lost 2 bases, J lost 3 bases, and 5 bases stayed unmatched. This CDR3 is 16 amino acids long. The CDR3, as DNA: TGTGCCAGCTCACCATCCGGGACAGGGGGCGGCTACGAGCAGTACTTC. This codes for CASSPSGTGGGYEQYF.

The rearrangement uses TRBV19 and TRBJ2-1, with TRBD2 matching over 13 bases. The CDR3 extends over 14 amino acids. After removal of 9 bases from V and 3 bases from J, the junction contained 2 bases not matched to a gene. From germline, CDR1 is LNHDA and CDR2 SQIVND (reference sequence). The CDR3 DNA sequence: TGTGCCAGCCGACTAGCGGGGGGCTACAATGAGCAGTTCTTC. It encodes CASRLAGGYNEQFF.

The gene calls are TRBV7-3 and TRBJ1-4; D ambiguous. V shed 1 base and J shed 8 bases, with 14 bases lying between them. The CDR3 sequence is 15 residues long. Germline V gene lookup returns CDR1 SGHTA and CDR2 FQGTGA. The CDR3 sequence: CASSLNGKADEKLFF. The DNA of the CDR3 is TGTGCCAGCAGCTTAAACGGCAAGGCTGACGAAAAACTGTTTTTT.

The V and J genes are TRBV6-5 and TRBJ2-5; possible D gene TRBD2, 6 bases. CDR3 length equals 13 residues. The germline V gene encodes CDR1 MNHEY and CDR2 SVGAGI. V lost 5 bases and J lost 4, with 11 bases in between. The CDR3 DNA is TGTGCCAGCAGTACACCGGGGGTAGAGACCCAGTACTTC. Its translation is CASSTPGVETQYF.

V and J are TRBV27 and TRBJ1-5; D unresolved. Germline V gene sequence: CDR1 MNHEY, CDR2 SMNVEV (reference sequence). V shed 4 bases and J shed 3 bases, with 7 bases lying between them. This CDR3 has 13 amino acids. Here the CDR3 reads CASSWSPNQPQHF. Here the CDR3 DNA reads TGTGCCAGCAGTTGGAGTCCCAATCAGCCCCAGCATTTT.

With respect to this clone: A much larger clone sits a single nucleotide away, making a read error possible. This CDR3 is also generated by other DNA sequences in the sample. V is TRBV5-1 and J is TRBJ1-5, with 7 bases fitting TRBD1. There are 13 residues in the CDR3. V lost 2 bases, J lost 4 bases, and 0 bases stayed unmatched. CDR1 is SGHRS and CDR2 is YFSETQ in the germline V gene. This CDR3 is CASSLQGNQPQHF. CDR3 DNA: TGCGCCAGCAGCTTACAGGGGAATCAGCCCCAGCATTTT.

This rearrangement joins TRBV5-1 to TRBJ2-3, with D possibly TRBD1 on 6 matching bases. This CDR3 has 15 amino acids. Germline loops: CDR1 SGHRS, CDR2 YFSETQ. V was trimmed by 4 bases and J by 0 bases, leaving 12 bases between them. DNA for the CDR3: TGCGCCAGCAGCCCAGGACAGTCCAGCACAGATACGCAGTATTTT. Translating gives CASSPGQSSTDTQYF.

Concerning this clone: Other DNA sequences of this sample code for an identical CDR3. The chain combines TRBV5-1 with TRBJ2-7; D is possibly TRBD1 (6 bases). Germline V gene lookup returns CDR1 SGHRS and CDR2 YFSETQ. The CDR3 totals 15 residues. Deletions cut 4 bases from V and 1 base from J, with 15 bases between. The CDR3 coding sequence is TGCGCCAGCAGCGTTACAGGGCTTCGGTCCTACGAGCAGTACTTC. It encodes CASSVTGLRSYEQYF.

This chain joins TRBV7-7 and TRBJ1-2; TRBD1 aligns across 9 bases. Germline V gene data show CDR1 as SSHAT and CDR2 as FNYEAQ (reference sequence). The CDR3 is 18 amino acids. J lost 8 bases, V lost 4 bases, and 20 bases had no gene match. The DNA for the CDR3 is TGTGCCAGCAGCTCTCAACCTTTGCCGGGACAGGGCAGAAAAGGCTACACCTTC. It codes for CASSSQPLPGQGRKGYTF.

This clone was recorded once. The rearrangement joins TRBV7-2 to TRBJ1-1; 10 bases map to TRBD1. CDR1 is SGHTA and CDR2 is FQGNSA in the germline V gene. V lost 2 bases to trimming and J lost 8 bases; unmatched junction nucleotides: 2. The CDR3 has 13 amino acids. CDR3 sequence (DNA): TGTGCCAGCAGCTTACCGACAGGGGGCGAAGCTTTCTTT. This encodes CASSLPTGGEAFF.

The rearrangement joins TRBV5-1 to TRBJ2-3, with TRBD2 matching over 8 bases. In germline, CDR1 is SGHRS, CDR2 YFSETQ. V shed 0 bases, J shed 1 base, and the junction held 4 bases outside the gene matches. The CDR3 runs 16 residues. The CDR3 DNA follows: TGCGCCAGCAGCTTGGGCGGGACTAGGGGCACAGATACGCAGTATTTT. Amino acids: CASSLGGTRGTDTQYF.

The chain links TRBV7-2 to TRBJ1-2; D possibly corresponds to TRBD1 (6 bases). The V gene's germline CDR1 is SGHTA and CDR2 FQGNSA. The CDR3 is 14 amino acids. V lost 5 bases to trimming and J lost 4 bases, with 14 bases between them. CDR3 nucleotide sequence: TGTGCCAGCAGCCCTCAGGGAGGGGGCTATGGCTACACCTTC. This gives the protein CASSPQGGGYGYTF.

The chain uses TRBV15 and TRBJ1-4; the D is unclear. Trimming left V 5 bases short and J 8 bases short, with 9 bases between. The V gene's germline CDR1 is LNHNV and CDR2 YYDKDF (reference sequence). The CDR3 has 12 amino acids. CDR3 sequence: CATSYGREKLFF. The CDR3 nucleotides are TGTGCCACCAGCTACGGCAGAGAAAAACTGTTTTTT.

The rearrangement uses TRBV11-2 and TRBJ2-1; D is possibly TRBD1 (6 bases). The V gene's germline CDR1 is SGHAT and CDR2 FQNNGV. V lost 5 bases and J lost 1, with 12 bases in between. The CDR3 is made up of 15 amino acids. CDR3 amino acids: CASSPGAASYNEQFF. CDR3 bases: TGTGCCAGCAGCCCAGGGGCGGCTTCCTACAATGAGCAGTTCTTC.

J is TRBJ2-1 and V is TRBV4-1; TRBD2 matches 9 bases. Trimming took 0 bases from V and 6 from J; bases not matched to a gene: 3. CDR3 length: 15 amino acids. The germline V gene encodes CDR1 MGHRA and CDR2 YSYEKL. The CDR3 DNA reads TGCGCCAGCAGCCAAGAGCGGGAGGGACGCAATGAGCAGTTCTTC. Amino acids: CASSQEREGRNEQFF.